These 15 T cell receptor beta chains share one sample of origin, sequenced in a study of T-cell reconstitution after alpha-beta-depleted transplantation in children. As it was prepared, the TCRbeta library received unique molecular identifiers. TCRdb reanalysed the PCR reads using MiXCR and keeps one entry per CDR3 protein. The sample records about 440,000 distinct CDR3 sequences, about 40% being singletons. Material: PBMCs, obtained before TCRalphabeta/CD19-depleted stem cell transplant. Source of these receptors: a girl aged 2-10 years with aplastic anemia, due to receive a stem cell transplant.

The chain links TRBV5-1 to TRBJ2-5; 8 bases line up with TRBD1. Germline V gene lookup returns CDR1 SGHRS and CDR2 YFSETQ. Trimming at V came to 2 bases and at J to 1 base, leaving 7 bases not matched to a gene. The CDR3 loop spans 16 amino acids. CDR3 DNA: TGCGCCAGCAGCTTCGGACAGGGACACTCCCAAGAGACCCAGTACTTC. The encoded protein is CASSFGQGHSQETQYF.

The genes are TRBV20-1 and TRBJ2-7; perhaps D is TRBD1 or TRBD2 (5 bases each). Germline V lookup: CDR1 DFQATT, CDR2 SNEGSKA (reference sequence). There are 13 residues in the CDR3. V was trimmed by 3 bases and J by 3 bases, leaving 12 bases between them. In DNA, the CDR3 is TGCAGTGCTAGCCCCCGGGACGGCTACGAGCAGTACTTC. This gives the protein CSASPRDGYEQYF.

CDR3 sequence reads: CASSGGLAGFQETQYF. CDR3 nucleotide sequence: TGTGCCAGCAGTGGGGGACTAGCGGGATTTCAAGAGACCCAGTACTTC. The chain is built from TRBV2 and TRBJ2-5; 13 bases map to TRBD2. The V segment lost 4 bases and the J segment 2 bases; nucleotides outside the gene matches: 4. The germline V gene encodes CDR1 SNHLY and CDR2 FYNNEI. This CDR3 spans 16 amino acids.

V gene TRBV6-7 combines with J gene TRBJ2-1, with 9 bases that match TRBD2. TRBV6-7 is an ORF, and what it does is uncertain. V shed 8 bases and J 5 bases; nucleotides not matched to a gene: 13. This CDR3 region has 16 residues. The CDR3 DNA follows: TGTGCCAGCGCCAGCTCCCCGACTAGCGGAAACAATGAGCAGTTCTTC. Protein: CASASSPTSGNNEQFF.

The chain carries TRBV4-1 and TRBJ2-7, with D maybe TRBD2 (6 bases). Trimming shortened V by 8 bases and J by 7 bases, and 15 bases separated the two germline ends. The CDR3 is made up of 12 amino acids. The germline CDR1 and CDR2 sequences are MGHRA and YSYEKL. This chain's CDR3 is CASGTPLGEQYF. The CDR3 DNA sequence: TGCGCCAGCGGGACTCCACTCGGGGAGCAGTACTTC.

The gene calls are TRBV3-1 and TRBJ2-1; D perhaps matches TRBD2 (7 bases). Trimming shortened V by 6 bases and J by 6 bases, and 15 bases separated the two germline ends. The CDR3 consists of 14 residues. Germline-derived CDR1 and CDR2 are LGHDT and YNNKEL (reference sequence). The CDR3 loop reads CASSKWEGGNEQFF. CDR3 DNA sequence: TGTGCCAGCAGTAAGTGGGAGGGGGGCAATGAGCAGTTCTTC.

This chain joins TRBV7-9 and TRBJ2-3; D gene ambiguous. V lost 3 bases and J lost 5, with 21 bases in between. The CDR3 totals 17 residues. In germline, CDR1 is SEHNR, CDR2 FQNEAQ (reference sequence). The CDR3 DNA reads as TGTGCCAGCAGCTTCCTCCGAGGCAGTGCTAGAAGAGATACGCAGTATTTT. Translated, it gives CASSFLRGSARRDTQYF.

V gene TRBV6-5 combines with J gene TRBJ2-1; 9 positions agree with TRBD2. The CDR3 has 16 residues. J lost 3 bases, V lost 2 bases, and 5 bases had no gene match. CDR1 and CDR2 (germline): MNHEY, SVGAGI. The CDR3 loop is CASSYAYSGSYNEQFF. The CDR3 nucleotides read TGTGCCAGCAGTTACGCCTATAGCGGGAGCTACAATGAGCAGTTCTTC.

Only a few counts were recorded for this clonotype. This rearrangement joins TRBV7-2 to TRBJ2-7, with unresolved D. Looked up from germline, CDR1 is SGHTA and CDR2 is FQGNSA. The V gene lost 5 bases and the J gene lost 6 bases, with 17 bases spanning the gap. The CDR3 runs 14 residues. DNA of the CDR3: TGTGCCAGCAGCCCGCGGAACGGCCTCTCCGAGCAGTACTTC. It is translated as CASSPRNGLSEQYF.

This clonotype was seen a few times. The V call is TRBV5-6, the J call TRBJ2-7, with 14 nucleotides matching TRBD2. The CDR3 loop spans 17 amino acids. Germline V CDR1 and CDR2: SGHDT, YYEEEE. V was clipped by 5 bases and J by 0 bases; unmatched bases: 7. CDR3: CASRRLAGGMISYEQYF. In DNA form, the CDR3 reads TGTGCCAGCAGGCGACTAGCGGGAGGGATGATCTCCTACGAGCAGTACTTC.

This clonotype came up many times. The J gene is TRBJ1-4, the V gene TRBV2, with D possibly matching TRBD1 (5 bases). This CDR3 spans 13 amino acids. V gave up 5 bases and J gave up 11 bases, with 15 bases separating them. In germline, CDR1 is SNHLY, CDR2 FYNNEI. CDR3 residues: CASSSGTYMKLFF. The CDR3 region has the DNA TGTGCCAGCAGTTCCGGGACGTACATGAAACTGTTTTTT. The whole variable domain, remainder taken from reference TRBV2 and TRBJ1-4, is EPEVTQTPSHQVTQMGQEVILRCVPISNHLYFYWYRQILGQKVEFLVSFYNNEISEKSEIFDDQFSVERPDGSNFTLKIRSTKLEDSAMYFCASSSGTYMKLFFGSGTQLSVL.

This rearrangement joins TRBV11-2 to TRBJ2-3; D not resolved. In germline, CDR1 is SGHAT, CDR2 FQNNGV. This CDR3 is 14 amino acids long. The V gene lost 9 bases and the J gene lost 2 bases, with 15 bases spanning the gap. In DNA, the CDR3 is TGTGCCAGTACTTGGGCGGACCCCACAGATACGCAGTATTTT. This sequence encodes CASTWADPTDTQYF.

The rearrangement uses TRBV6-1 and TRBJ2-3, with TRBD2 matching over 10 bases. The V and J ends lost 6 bases and 5 bases, in that order; junction bases with no gene match: 5. This CDR3 region has 14 residues. Germline CDR1 is MNHNS and CDR2 is SASEGT. The CDR3 nucleotides are TGTGCCAGCAGCCAGCGGGGGGGTGGAGATACGCAGTATTTT. Translation: CASSQRGGGDTQYF.

J is TRBJ2-1 and V is TRBV24-1; 10 nucleotides agree with TRBD2. In germline, CDR1 is KGHDR, CDR2 SFDVKD. The V gene end was trimmed by 3 bases and the J gene end by 6 bases; junction bases not matched to a gene: 7. This CDR3 is built from 16 residues. The CDR3 loop is CATSDPPSGRGNEQFF. The CDR3 bases are TGTGCCACCAGTGATCCACCTAGCGGGAGAGGCAATGAGCAGTTCTTC.

This clonotype was seen more than once but under ten times. The V call is TRBV5-6, the J call TRBJ2-5; 7 bases match TRBD1. CDR3 length: 15 amino acids. The V gene's germline CDR1 is SGHDT and CDR2 YYEEEE. J lost 5 bases, V lost 2 bases, and 9 bases had no gene match. This chain's CDR3 is CASSFDRVLEETQYF. CDR3 DNA: TGTGCCAGCAGCTTTGACAGGGTATTGGAGGAGACCCAGTACTTC.